The 19 T cell receptor beta chains presented below share a single source sample, sequenced in a study of post-analysis software for immune sequencing data. Study-level points and caveats: About five TRBV segments occurring more often in patients than controls included TRBV5-6, TRBV5-1 and TRBV20-1.

The TCR beta cDNA libraries contained unique molecular identifiers. From the PCR reads, TCRdb called clonotypes with MiXCR, one entry per CDR3 protein. The repertoire includes hundreds of thousands of distinct CDR3 sequences, nearly 45% of them detected once, and 12% sits in the top ten. Their specific antigens are unknown. Sequenced: blood. Every receptor here comes from a girl aged 10-17 years with multiple sclerosis.

The chain carries TRBV20-1 and TRBJ2-7, with TRBD1 identical over 7 bases. Losses at the gene ends were 1 base for V and 2 bases for J; bases not matched to a gene: 5. The CDR3 has 14 amino acids. CDR1 DFQATT and CDR2 SNEGSKA come from the germline V gene (reference sequence). DNA for the CDR3: TGCAGTGCTAGAGGCCGGGACAGAGCCTACGAGCAGTACTTC. Translating it yields CSARGRDRAYEQYF.

This clonotype was counted only a few times. The V gene is TRBV20-1, the J gene TRBJ1-2; D not certain. The CDR3 runs 13 residues. The V end lost 5 bases, the J end lost 5 bases, and 15 bases lay between the germline ends. Germline V gives CDR1 DFQATT, CDR2 SNEGSKA (reference sequence). CDR3: CSAWTPEIYGYTF. The CDR3 DNA reads as TGCAGTGCTTGGACCCCTGAAATTTATGGCTACACCTTC.

The chain uses TRBV5-6 and TRBJ2-3; TRBD2 matches at 8 bases. Germline trimming cut 0 bases from V and 2 bases from J; bases unmatched to any gene: 5. The CDR3 spans 16 residues. Looked up from germline, CDR1 is SGHDT and CDR2 is YYEEEE. The CDR3 loop is CASSLVAGGATDTQYF. The CDR3 bases are TGTGCCAGCAGCTTGGTGGCGGGAGGAGCCACAGATACGCAGTATTTT.

The V call is TRBV6-6, the J call TRBJ2-1; perhaps TRBD2 as D (6 bases). This CDR3 is built from 15 residues. The V end lost 4 bases, the J end lost 3 bases, and 13 bases lay between the germline ends. Germline values: CDR1 MNHNY, CDR2 SVGAGI (reference sequence). CDR3 sequence (DNA): TGTGCCAGCAGTTGGGATCCGGACTACTACAATGAGCAGTTCTTC. It translates to CASSWDPDYYNEQFF.

The chain recombines TRBV9 with TRBJ2-4; 15 bases agree with TRBD2. The DNA end lines up better with TRBJ2-7; the J call may be wrong. Germline assignment: CDR1 SGDLS and CDR2 YYNGEE. The CDR3 contains 17 residues. The CDR3 nucleotides read TGTGCCAGCAGCGTAGGGACTAGCGGGAGGGCCAACTACGAGCAGTACTTC. Its protein is CASSVGTSGRANYEQYF.

This chain joins TRBV27 and TRBJ2-7; 7 nucleotides agree with TRBD1. The CDR3 spans 15 residues. Germline assignment: CDR1 MNHEY and CDR2 SMNVEV (reference sequence). The ends lost 6 bases at V and 2 bases at J; junction bases unmatched: 10. The CDR3 sequence: CASSEASTGAYEQYF. CDR3 DNA sequence: TGTGCCAGCAGCGAGGCTTCTACAGGGGCCTACGAGCAGTACTTC.

This rearrangement joins TRBV20-1 to TRBJ2-7; D is possibly TRBD1 (5 bases). The ends were cut back, 0 bases at V and 2 bases at J, with 11 bases in the middle. CDR3 size: 14 residues. Germline values: CDR1 DFQATT, CDR2 SNEGSKA (reference sequence). The CDR3 nucleotides are TGCAGTGCTAGAGATCGAGACAGAACCTACGAGCAGTACTTC. This translates into CSARDRDRTYEQYF.

The CDR3 DNA follows: TGCGCCAGCACCCTTACAGTCTCTGGGGCCAACGTCCTGACTTTC. Translating it yields CASTLTVSGANVLTF. The genes are TRBV5-1 and TRBJ2-6; D unclear. Germline values: CDR1 SGHRS, CDR2 YFSETQ. Trimming took off 6 bases at V and 0 bases at J, with 10 bases between the two ends. The CDR3 loop spans 15 amino acids. The whole variable domain, remainder taken from reference TRBV5-1 and TRBJ2-6, is KAGVTQTPRYLIKTRGQQVTLSCSPISGHRSVSWYQQTPGQGLQFLFEYFSETQRNKGNFPGRFSGRQFSNSRSEMNVSTLELGDSALYLCASTLTVSGANVLTFGAGSRLTVL.

V gene TRBV28 combines with J gene TRBJ2-7, with 9 nucleotides matching TRBD2. With the DNA end fitting TRBJ2-5 better, the J assignment may be wrong. The CDR3 is made up of 13 amino acids. CDR1 is MDHEN and CDR2 is SYDVKM in the germline V gene. The CDR3 protein is CASNDLAGETQYF. CDR3 sequence (DNA): TGTGCCAGCAATGATCTAGCGGGGGAGACCCAGTACTTC.

The sample holds a few counts of this clonotype. The genes are TRBV18 and TRBJ2-5; TRBD2 might be the D (5 bases). The CDR3 length is 13 residues. Germline V gene data show CDR1 as KGHSH and CDR2 as LQKENI. Trimming cost V 0 bases and J 3 bases, with 5 bases left between them. CDR3 nucleotides: TGTGCCAGCTCACCACCCGGGGAAGAGACCCAGTACTTC. It is translated as CASSPPGEETQYF. Combining the CDR3 with reference TRBV18 and TRBJ2-5 gives the whole variable domain NAGVMQNPRHLVRRRGQEARLRCSPMKGHSHVYWYRQLPEEGLKFMVYLQKENIIDESGMPKERFSAEFPKEGPSILRIQQVVRGDSAAYFCASSPPGEETQYFGPGTRLLVL.

The rearrangement joins TRBV12-3 or TRBV12-4 to TRBJ2-5, with D possibly matching TRBD2 (5 bases). The J call could be wrong; TRBJ2-7 is a better fit for the DNA end. The CDR3 length is 15 residues. DNA for the CDR3: TGTGCCAGCAGTTCCTCATGGACTGCTACCTCCGAGCAGTACTTC. Encoded protein: CASSSSWTATSEQYF.

This clonotype appeared a few times. V gene TRBV5-1 combines with J gene TRBJ2-5, with 7 bases fitting TRBD1. The germline V gene encodes CDR1 SGHRS and CDR2 YFSETQ. The CDR3 runs to 14 residues. V lost 0 bases, J lost 3 bases, and 2 bases stayed unmatched. The CDR3 sequence is CASSLEQGEETQYF. The CDR3 DNA sequence: TGCGCCAGCAGCTTGGAGCAGGGGGAAGAGACCCAGTACTTC. Complete variable domain (other parts from reference TRBV5-1 and TRBJ2-5): KAGVTQTPRYLIKTRGQQVTLSCSPISGHRSVSWYQQTPGQGLQFLFEYFSETQRNKGNFPGRFSGRQFSNSRSEMNVSTLELGDSALYLCASSLEQGEETQYFGPGTRLLVL.

The rearrangement joins TRBV20-1 to TRBJ2-3; either TRBD1 or TRBD2 may fit D (6 bases each). Per germline, CDR1 DFQATT and CDR2 SNEGSKA (reference sequence). The CDR3 consists of 14 residues. V lost 5 bases to trimming and J lost 5 bases, with 17 bases between them. CDR3 bases: TGCAGTGCTGTGAATGGAGGGGGGAGAGATACGCAGTATTTT. It codes for CSAVNGGGRDTQYF.

The rearrangement links TRBV10-3 to TRBJ2-1; D may be TRBD1 (5 bases). The germline gives CDR1 ENHRY, CDR2 SYGVKD. Deletions cut 5 bases from V and 5 bases from J, with 13 bases between. CDR3 length: 14 amino acids. CDR3 in DNA: TGTGCCATCAGTTTGACAGCAACCAACAATGAGCAGTTCTTC. This sequence encodes CAISLTATNNEQFF.

In regard to this clonotype: Being one base from a much bigger clone, this may be a read error. The genes are TRBV12-3 or TRBV12-4 and TRBJ2-5; D remains ambiguous. The CDR3 loop spans 14 amino acids. CDR3 nucleotide sequence: TGTGCCGGCAGTCCAAACCCGGAAGAAGAGACCCAGTACTTC. As protein: CAGSPNPEEETQYF.

The genes are TRBV10-3 and TRBJ2-1, with D possibly TRBD1 on 5 matching bases. V lost 5 bases and J lost 6, with 17 bases in between. Germline lookup yields CDR1 ENHRY and CDR2 SYGVKD. This CDR3 spans 15 amino acids. CDR3 sequence (DNA): TGTGCCATCAGTTTCACTACCAGGACAAGCAATGAGCAGTTCTTC. This sequence encodes CAISFTTRTSNEQFF.

V gene TRBV6-6 combines with J gene TRBJ2-5; TRBD1 matches 8 bases. J was trimmed by 8 bases and V by 0 bases; bases with no gene match: 8. The CDR3 loop spans 15 amino acids. Germline CDR1 is MNHNY and CDR2 is SVGAGI (reference sequence). The CDR3 DNA reads as TGTGCCAGCAGTTACTCAAGGACAGGGACGAATACCCAGTACTTC. The encoded protein is CASSYSRTGTNTQYF.

The sample holds a few counts of this clonotype. The V and J genes are TRBV29-1 and TRBJ1-5; weak D call: TRBD1 (5 bases). The CDR3 sequence is 14 residues long. Trimming cost V 3 bases and J 3 bases, with 12 bases left between them. Germline CDR1 is SQVTM and CDR2 is ANQGSEA. The DNA for the CDR3 is TGCAGCGTTGAGGAGTGCAGGGTCAATCAGCCCCAGCATTTT. Its translation: CSVEECRVNQPQHF.

This sequence joins TRBV12-3 or TRBV12-4 and TRBJ2-1, with 10 bases lining up with TRBD1. The CDR3 spans 14 residues. The junction had 8 bases not matched to a gene; V was cut back by 10 bases and J by 5 bases. CDR3 loop: CATAGGTGDNEQFF. CDR3 DNA sequence: TGTGCCACCGCTGGGGGGACAGGGGACAATGAGCAGTTCTTC.